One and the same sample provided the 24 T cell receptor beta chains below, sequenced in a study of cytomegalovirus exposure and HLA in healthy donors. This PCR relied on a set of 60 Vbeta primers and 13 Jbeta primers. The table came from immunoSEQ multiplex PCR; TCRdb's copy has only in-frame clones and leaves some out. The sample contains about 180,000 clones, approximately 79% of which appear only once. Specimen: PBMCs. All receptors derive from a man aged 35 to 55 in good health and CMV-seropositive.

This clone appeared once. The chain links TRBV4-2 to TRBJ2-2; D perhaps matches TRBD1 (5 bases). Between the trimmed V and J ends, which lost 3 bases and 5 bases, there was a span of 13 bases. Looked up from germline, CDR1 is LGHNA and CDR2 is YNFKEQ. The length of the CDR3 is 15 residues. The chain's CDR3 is CASSQATQGTGELFF. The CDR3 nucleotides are TGTGCCAGCAGCCAGGCGACGCAGGGTACCGGGGAGCTGTTTTTT.

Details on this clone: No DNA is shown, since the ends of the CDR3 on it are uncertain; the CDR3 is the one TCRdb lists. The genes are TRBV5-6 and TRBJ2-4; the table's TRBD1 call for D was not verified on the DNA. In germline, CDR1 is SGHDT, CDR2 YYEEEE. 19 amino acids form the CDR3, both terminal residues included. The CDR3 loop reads CASSLGFRARGRGKNIQYF.

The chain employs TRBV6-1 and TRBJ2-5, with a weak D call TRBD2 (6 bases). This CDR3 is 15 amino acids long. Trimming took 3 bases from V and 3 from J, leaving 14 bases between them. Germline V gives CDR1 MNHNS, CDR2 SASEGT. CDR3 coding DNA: TGTGCCAGCAGTGATTGGGCGGGACTGAAAGAGACCCAGTACTTC. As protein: CASSDWAGLKETQYF.

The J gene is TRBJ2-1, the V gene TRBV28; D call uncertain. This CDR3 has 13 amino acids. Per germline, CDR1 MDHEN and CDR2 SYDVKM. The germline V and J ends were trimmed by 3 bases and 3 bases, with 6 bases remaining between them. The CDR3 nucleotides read TGTGCCAGCAGTTTGTCTTTCTACAATGAGCAGTTCTTC. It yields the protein CASSLSFYNEQFF.

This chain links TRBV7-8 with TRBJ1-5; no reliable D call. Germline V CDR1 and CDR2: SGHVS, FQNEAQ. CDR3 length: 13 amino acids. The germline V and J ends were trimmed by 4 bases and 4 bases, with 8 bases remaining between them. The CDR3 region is CASSSDSNQPQHF. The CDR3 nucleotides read TGTGCCAGCAGCTCCGACTCAAATCAGCCCCAGCATTTT.

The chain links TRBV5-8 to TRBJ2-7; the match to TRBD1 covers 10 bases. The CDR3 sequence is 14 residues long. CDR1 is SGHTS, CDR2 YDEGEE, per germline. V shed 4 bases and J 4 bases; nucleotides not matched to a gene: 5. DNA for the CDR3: TGTGCCAGCAGCCTGGGACAGGGGAAATACGAGCAGTACTTC. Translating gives CASSLGQGKYEQYF.

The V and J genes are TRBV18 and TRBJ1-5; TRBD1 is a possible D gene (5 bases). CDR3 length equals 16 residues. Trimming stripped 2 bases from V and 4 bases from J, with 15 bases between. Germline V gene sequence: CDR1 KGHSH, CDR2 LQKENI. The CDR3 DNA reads TGTGCCAGCTCACCAGGAGGAGCGGGACTAAATCAGCCCCAGCATTTT. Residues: CASSPGGAGLNQPQHF.

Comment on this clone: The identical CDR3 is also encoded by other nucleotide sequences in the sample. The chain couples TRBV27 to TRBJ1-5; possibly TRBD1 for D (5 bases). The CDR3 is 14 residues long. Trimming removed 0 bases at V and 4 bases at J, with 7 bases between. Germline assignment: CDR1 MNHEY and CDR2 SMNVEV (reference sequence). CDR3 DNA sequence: TGTGCCAGCAGTTTATCCCAGGGAAATCAGCCCCAGCATTTT. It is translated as CASSLSQGNQPQHF.

The CDR3, as DNA: TGTGCCAGCAGTGACAGGGGTGCAGATACGCAGTATTTT. This gives the protein CASSDRGADTQYF. J is TRBJ2-3 and V is TRBV6-1, with D possibly being TRBD1 (6 bases). Germline CDR1 MNHNS, CDR2 SASEGT. The CDR3 totals 13 residues. V was shortened by 3 bases and J by 4 bases, with 8 bases between the two germline ends.

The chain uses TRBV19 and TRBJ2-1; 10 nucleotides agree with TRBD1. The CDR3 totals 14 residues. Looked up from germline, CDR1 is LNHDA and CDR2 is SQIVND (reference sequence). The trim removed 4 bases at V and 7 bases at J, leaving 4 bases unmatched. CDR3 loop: CASSSGTGENEQFF. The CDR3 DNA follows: TGTGCCAGTAGTAGCGGGACAGGGGAGAATGAGCAGTTCTTC.

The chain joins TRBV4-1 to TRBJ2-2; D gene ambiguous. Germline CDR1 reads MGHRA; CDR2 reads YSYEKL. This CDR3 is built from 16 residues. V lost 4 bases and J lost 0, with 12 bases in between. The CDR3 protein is CASSPFYQANTGELFF. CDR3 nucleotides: TGCGCCAGCAGCCCCTTCTATCAAGCGAACACCGGGGAGCTGTTTTTT.

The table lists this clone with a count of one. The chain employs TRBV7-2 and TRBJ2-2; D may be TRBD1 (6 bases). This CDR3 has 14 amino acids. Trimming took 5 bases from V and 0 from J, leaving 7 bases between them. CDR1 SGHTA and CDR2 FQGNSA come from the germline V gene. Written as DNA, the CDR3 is TGTGCCAGCAGCCGGACAGCGAACACCGGGGAGCTGTTTTTT. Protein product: CASSRTANTGELFF.

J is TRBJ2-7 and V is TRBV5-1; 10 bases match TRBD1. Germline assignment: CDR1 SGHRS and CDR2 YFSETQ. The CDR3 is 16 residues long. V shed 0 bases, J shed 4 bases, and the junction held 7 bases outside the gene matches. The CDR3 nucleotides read TGCGCCAGCAGCTTGGCCATAGGGACAGGGGAGTACGAGCAGTACTTC. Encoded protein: CASSLAIGTGEYEQYF.

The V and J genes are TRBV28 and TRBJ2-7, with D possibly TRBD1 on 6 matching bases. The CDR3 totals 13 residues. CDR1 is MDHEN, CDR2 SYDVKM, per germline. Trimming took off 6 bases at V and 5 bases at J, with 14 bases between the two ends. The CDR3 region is CASRRLTGNEQYF. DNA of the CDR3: TGTGCCAGCAGGAGACTCACAGGGAACGAGCAGTACTTC.

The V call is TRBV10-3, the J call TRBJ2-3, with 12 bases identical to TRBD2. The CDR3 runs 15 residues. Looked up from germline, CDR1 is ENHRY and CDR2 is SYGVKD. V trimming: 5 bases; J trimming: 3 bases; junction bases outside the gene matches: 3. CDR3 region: CAISMTSGRTDTQYF. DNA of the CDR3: TGTGCCATCAGTATGACTAGCGGGAGAACAGATACGCAGTATTTT.

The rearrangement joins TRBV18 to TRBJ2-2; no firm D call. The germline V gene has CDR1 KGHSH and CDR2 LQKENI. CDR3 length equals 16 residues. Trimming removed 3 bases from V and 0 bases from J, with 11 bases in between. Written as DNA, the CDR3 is TGTGCCAGCTCACCCACAGTCCTCCCGAACACCGGGGAGCTGTTTTTT. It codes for CASSPTVLPNTGELFF.

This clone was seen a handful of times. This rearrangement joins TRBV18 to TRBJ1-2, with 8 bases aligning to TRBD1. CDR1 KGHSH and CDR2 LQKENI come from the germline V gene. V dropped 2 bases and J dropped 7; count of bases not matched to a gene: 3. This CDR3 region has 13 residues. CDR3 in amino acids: CASSPRQGIGYTF. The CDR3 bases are TGTGCCAGCTCACCAAGACAGGGGATTGGCTACACCTTC. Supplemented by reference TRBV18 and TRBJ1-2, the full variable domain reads NAGVMQNPRHLVRRRGQEARLRCSPMKGHSHVYWYRQLPEEGLKFMVYLQKENIIDESGMPKERFSAEFPKEGPSILRIQQVVRGDSAAYFCASSPRQGIGYTFGSGTRLTVV.

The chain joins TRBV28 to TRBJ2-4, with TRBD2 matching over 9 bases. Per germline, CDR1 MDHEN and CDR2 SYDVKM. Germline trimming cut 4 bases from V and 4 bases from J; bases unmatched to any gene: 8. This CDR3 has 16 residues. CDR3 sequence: CASSSPPAGGKNIQYF. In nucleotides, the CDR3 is TGTGCCAGCAGTTCCCCTCCCGCGGGGGGGAAAAACATTCAGTACTTC. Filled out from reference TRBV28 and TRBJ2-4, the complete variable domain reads DVKVTQSSRYLVKRTGEKVFLECVQDMDHENMFWYRQDPGLGLRLIYFSYDVKMKEKGDIPEGYSVSREKKERFSLILESASTNQTSMYLCASSSPPAGGKNIQYFGAGTRLSVL.

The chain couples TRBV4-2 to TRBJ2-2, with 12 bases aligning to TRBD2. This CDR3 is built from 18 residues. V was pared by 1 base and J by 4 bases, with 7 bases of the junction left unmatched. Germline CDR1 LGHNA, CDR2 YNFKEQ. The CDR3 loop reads CASSQGGLAGGTTGELFF. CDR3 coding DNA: TGTGCCAGCAGCCAAGGAGGGCTAGCGGGAGGGACCACCGGGGAGCTGTTTTTT.

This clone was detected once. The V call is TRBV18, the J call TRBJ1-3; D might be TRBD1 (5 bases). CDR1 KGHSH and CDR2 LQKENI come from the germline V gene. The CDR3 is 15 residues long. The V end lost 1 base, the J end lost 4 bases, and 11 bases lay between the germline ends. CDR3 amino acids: CASSPLEQAGNTIYF. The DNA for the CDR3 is TGTGCCAGCTCACCACTTGAACAGGCGGGAAACACCATATATTTT.

The CDR3 sequence is CASSLAGGPNEQFF. In nucleotides, the CDR3 is TGTGCCAGCAGCTTAGCAGGAGGCCCAAATGAGCAGTTCTTC. The chain links TRBV7-7 to TRBJ2-1; D is perhaps TRBD2 (5 bases). V was trimmed by 0 bases and J by 7 bases, leaving 10 bases between them. CDR1 is SSHAT and CDR2 is FNYEAQ in the germline V gene (reference sequence). This CDR3 is 14 amino acids long. Full variable domain (outside the CDR3, taken from reference TRBV7-7 and TRBJ2-1): GAGVSQSPRYKVTKRGQDVTLRCDPISSHATLYWYQQALGQGPEFLTYFNYEAQPDKSGLPSDRFSAERPEGSISTLTIQRTEQRDSAMYRCASSLAGGPNEQFFGPGTRLTVL.

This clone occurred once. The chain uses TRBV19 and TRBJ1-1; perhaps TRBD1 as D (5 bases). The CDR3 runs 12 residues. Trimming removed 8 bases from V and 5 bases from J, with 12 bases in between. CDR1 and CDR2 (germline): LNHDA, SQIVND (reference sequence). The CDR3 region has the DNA TGTGCCAGTTCCTTCGGGGGAACTGAAGCTTTCTTT. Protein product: CASSFGGTEAFF. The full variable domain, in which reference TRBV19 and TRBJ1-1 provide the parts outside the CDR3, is DGGITQSPKYLFRKEGQNVTLSCEQNLNHDAMYWYRQDPGQGLRLIYYSQIVNDFQKGDIAEGYSVSREKKESFPLTVTSAQKNPTAFYLCASSFGGTEAFFGQGTRLTVV.

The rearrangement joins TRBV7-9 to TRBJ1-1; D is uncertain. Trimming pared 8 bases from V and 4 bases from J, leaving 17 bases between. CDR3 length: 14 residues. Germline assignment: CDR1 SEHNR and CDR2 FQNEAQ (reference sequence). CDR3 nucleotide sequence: TGTGCCAGCCGCAGTTCTGTCCCCAGCACTGAAGCTTTCTTT. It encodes CASRSSVPSTEAFF.

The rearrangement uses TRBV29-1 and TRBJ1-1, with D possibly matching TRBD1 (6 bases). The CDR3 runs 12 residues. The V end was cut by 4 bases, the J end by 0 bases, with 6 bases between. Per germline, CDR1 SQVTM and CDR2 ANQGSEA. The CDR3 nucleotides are TGCAGCGTTGCAGGGGTGAACACTGAAGCTTTCTTT. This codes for CSVAGVNTEAFF.